Listed below are T cell receptor beta chains from one sample, sequenced in a study of blood T cell repertoires in COVID-19. TCRdb's table, derived via immunoSEQ multiplex PCR, lists solely in-frame clones and lacks some. The data hold roughly 150,000 clones, with more than 85% observed a single time. Sequences were obtained from peripheral blood. The receptors derive from a woman between 65 and 79 years old with acute or convalescent COVID-19. CDR3s include the opening cysteine and the closing phenylalanine or tryptophan. A D gene is named only where the DNA matches it firmly. Rows give clone size only sometimes, using once, few, many, or a class for an expanded clone.

d_call	j_call	v_call	clone_size	cdr3_nt	cdr3_aa
TRBD1	TRBJ1-1	TRBV6-4	.	TGTGCCAGCAGTCTGAACAGGGGAAGCACTGAAGCTTTCTTT	CASSLNRGSTEAFF
TRBD1	TRBJ2-2	TRBV7-2	.	TGTGCCAGCAGCCCCCGGACAGGGGGGGGCGGGGAGCTGTTTTTT	CASSPRTGGGGELFF
.	TRBJ2-2	TRBV5-6	.	TGTGCCAGCGGAAAGCAGGGGATTGGGCTGACCGGGGAGCTGTTTTTT	CASGKQGIGLTGELFF
TRBD2	TRBJ2-3	TRBV6-5	.	TGTGCCAGCGCAGATCCAGCGGGGGGAACAGATACGCAGTATTTT	CASADPAGGTDTQYF
.	TRBJ2-5	TRBV6-5	few	TGTGCCAGCAGGGGGACTTGGAGAGAGACCCAGTACTTC	CASRGTWRETQYF
TRBD2	TRBJ2-1	TRBV9	.	TGTGCCAGCAGCGGTAGGGTTGGACTAGCGGGGTCTAATGAGCAGTTCTTC	CASSGRVGLAGSNEQFF
.	TRBJ1-1	TRBV2	once	TGTGCCAGCAGTGAACTGGGGGGAAGAACTGAAGCTTTCTTT	CASSELGGRTEAFF
.	TRBJ2-5	TRBV6-5	once	TGTGCCAGTACGACGACGGGGTTCCAAGAGACCCAGTACTTC	CASTTTGFQETQYF
.	TRBJ1-2	TRBV30	few	TGTGCCTGGAGTCGGACAGCCCCCAACTATGGCTACACCTTC	CAWSRTAPNYGYTF
TRBD1	TRBJ1-4	TRBV7-2	once	TGTGCCAGCAGCCTGCGAAGACAGGGGACTGCGGCTAATGAAAAACTGTTTTTT	CASSLRRQGTAANEKLFF
TRBD2	TRBJ2-2	TRBV10-2	.	TGCGCCAGCAGTCCAAGCGGGGGGGCCACCGGGGAGCTGTTTTTT	CASSPSGGATGELFF